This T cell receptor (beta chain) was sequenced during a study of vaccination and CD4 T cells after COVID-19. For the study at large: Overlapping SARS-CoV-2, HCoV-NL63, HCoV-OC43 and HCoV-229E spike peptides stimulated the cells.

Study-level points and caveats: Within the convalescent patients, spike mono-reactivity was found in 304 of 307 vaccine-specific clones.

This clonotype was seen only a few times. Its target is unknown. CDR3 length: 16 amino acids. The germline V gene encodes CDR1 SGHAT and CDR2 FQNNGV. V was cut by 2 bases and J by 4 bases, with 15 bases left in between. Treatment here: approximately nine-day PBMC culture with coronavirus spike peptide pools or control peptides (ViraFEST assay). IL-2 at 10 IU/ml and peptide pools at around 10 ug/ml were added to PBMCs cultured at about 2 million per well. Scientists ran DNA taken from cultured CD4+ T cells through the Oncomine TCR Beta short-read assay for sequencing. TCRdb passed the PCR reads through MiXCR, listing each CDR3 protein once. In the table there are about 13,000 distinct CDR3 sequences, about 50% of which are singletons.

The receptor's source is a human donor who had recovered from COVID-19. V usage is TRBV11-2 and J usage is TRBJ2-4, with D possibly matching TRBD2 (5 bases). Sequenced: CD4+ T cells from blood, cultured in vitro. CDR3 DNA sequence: TGTGCCAGCAGCTTAATAGGGCAAAGGAGGAAAAACATTCAGTACTTC. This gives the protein CASSLIGQRRKNIQYF.